A selection of T cell receptor beta chains follows, all from one sample in a study of Graves' ophthalmopathy and Graves' hyperthyroidism. TCRdb reprocessed the multiplex PCR reads with MiXCR, giving one entry per CDR3 protein. The sample includes about 740,000 distinct CDR3 sequences, approximately 40% of them seen just once. The sequencing sample was made of peripheral blood. These receptors all come from an adult man with Graves' ophthalmopathy. Both conserved end residues are part of each CDR3. The D gene is left open where the match is weak. Size is omitted from some rows. Given values are once, few, many or a class for expanded clones.

d_gene	v_gene	j_gene	abundance	CDR3aa
NA	TRBV11-2	TRBJ1-1	NA	CASSPGHQNTEAFF
NA	TRBV11-2	TRBJ1-5	many	CASSRGWDQPQHF
NA	TRBV7-9	TRBJ1-4	once	CASRQRGGDEKLFF
TRBD2	TRBV2	TRBJ2-3	NA	CASSESSGAVDTQYF
TRBD1	TRBV24-1	TRBJ2-7	NA	CATSDRDRSSYEQYF
NA	TRBV20-1	TRBJ1-5	few	CSARIGAQPQHF
NA	TRBV24-1	TRBJ1-5	NA	CASSVELDQPQHF
TRBD1	TRBV7-9	TRBJ2-6	NA	CASSTPGQLSGANVLAF
NA	TRBV7-2	TRBJ2-7	NA	CASSPWVGYEQYF
NA	TRBV7-8	TRBJ2-5	many	CASSSPHQETQYF
NA	TRBV20-1	TRBJ2-5	NA	CSARPYGGLKTQYF